The 23 T cell receptor beta chains reported below all come from one sample, sequenced in a study of T-cell reconstitution after alpha-beta-depleted transplantation in children. Using unique molecular identifiers, the investigators prepared the TCRbeta library. MiXCR, applied by TCRdb to the PCR reads, yields one record per CDR3 protein. The sample includes around 450,000 distinct CDR3 sequences, roughly 10% seen only once; the top ten take 2% to 2.5%. This specimen was PBMCs, taken before TCRalphabeta/CD19-depleted stem cell transplant. The source of these receptors is a child under 10 years old with inherited bone marrow failure, due to receive a stem cell transplant.

Comment on this clonotype: A much larger clone lies one base from this, so it may be a read error. This chain uses TRBV19 with TRBJ2-1; D is possibly TRBD2 (6 bases). CDR3 size: 14 residues. V lost 7 bases to trimming and J lost 3 bases, with 13 bases between them. Germline V CDR1 and CDR2: LNHDA, SQIVND (reference sequence). As DNA, the CDR3 is TGTGCCAGTACCCCCGGGACTGTCTACAATGAGCAGTTCTTC. It is translated as CASTPGTVYNEQFF.

This clonotype was observed many times. The V and J genes are TRBV20-1 and TRBJ2-1; 7 bases align to TRBD2. Losses at the gene ends were 1 base for V and 2 bases for J; bases not matched to a gene: 8. This CDR3 has 16 amino acids. Germline V lookup: CDR1 DFQATT, CDR2 SNEGSKA (reference sequence). The CDR3 spells CSARVNLAATYNEQFF. For the CDR3, the DNA is TGCAGTGCTAGAGTCAACCTAGCGGCCACCTACAATGAGCAGTTCTTC.

This clonotype was seen many times. This chain uses TRBV6-2 or TRBV6-3 with TRBJ2-1; 10 bases fit TRBD2. Germline V gives CDR1 MNHEY, CDR2 SVGEGT. Germline trimming cut 6 bases from V and 4 bases from J; bases unmatched to any gene: 6. The CDR3 extends over 15 amino acids. The CDR3 coding sequence is TGTGCCAGCAGACTCAGCGGGAGGGGGTACAATGAGCAGTTCTTC. It yields the protein CASRLSGRGYNEQFF.

This clonotype appeared many times. The gene calls are TRBV29-1 and TRBJ2-1; 7 bases agree with TRBD2. Germline CDR1 and CDR2: SQVTM and ANQGSEA. The CDR3 is made up of 11 amino acids. Trimming took 4 bases from V and 9 from J; bases not matched to a gene: 3. CDR3 nucleotides: TGCAGCGTTGGACTAGCAATTGAGCAGTTCTTC. Translation gives CSVGLAIEQFF.

V and J are TRBV20-1 and TRBJ1-1; 7 bases fit TRBD1. The germline V gene has CDR1 DFQATT and CDR2 SNEGSKA (reference sequence). CDR3 length: 13 amino acids. J was trimmed by 3 bases and V by 0 bases; bases with no gene match: 1. The CDR3 sequence is CSARDDRDTEAFF. The CDR3 DNA is TGCAGTGCTAGAGATGACAGGGACACTGAAGCTTTCTTT.

This clonotype was observed a handful of times. The V call is TRBV12-3 or TRBV12-4, the J call TRBJ2-2; 12 bases map to TRBD1. V shed 5 bases, J shed 7 bases, and the junction held 14 bases outside the gene matches. The CDR3 runs to 18 residues. CDR3 protein: CASSPRDRGPFRGGELFF. The CDR3 nucleotides are TGTGCCAGCAGTCCCCGGGACAGGGGGCCGTTCCGTGGCGGGGAGCTGTTTTTT.

This clonotype appeared many times. The chain uses TRBV12-3 or TRBV12-4 and TRBJ2-1; D is possibly TRBD2 (5 bases). V was clipped by 6 bases and J by 3 bases, with 15 bases between them. There are 15 residues in the CDR3. Written as DNA, the CDR3 is TGTGCCAGCAGCTCCATGGGTCGGGGCTACAATGAGCAGTTCTTC. Translation gives CASSSMGRGYNEQFF.

Ten or more counts support this clonotype. This chain joins TRBV27 and TRBJ2-3; 7 bases align to TRBD2. From germline, CDR1 is MNHEY and CDR2 SMNVEV (reference sequence). With V trimmed by 6 bases and J by 5 bases, 5 bases remained unmatched. CDR3 length equals 13 residues. This chain's CDR3 is CASSRTGGDTQYF. CDR3 nucleotides: TGTGCCAGCAGCCGTACGGGGGGAGATACGCAGTATTTT.

The table lists this clonotype with many counts. The chain uses TRBV7-6 and TRBJ2-7; TRBD2 aligns across 7 bases. V lost 3 bases, J lost 4 bases, and 9 bases stayed unmatched. CDR3 length: 15 amino acids. Germline loops: CDR1 SGHVS, CDR2 FNYEAQ. The CDR3 DNA reads TGTGCCAGCAGCTTCGGGGCGGGAGAGGGTTACGAGCAGTACTTC. The encoded protein is CASSFGAGEGYEQYF.

This chain connects TRBV20-1 to TRBJ2-7; D uncertain. The CDR3 totals 11 residues. Germline V CDR1 and CDR2: DFQATT, SNEGSKA (reference sequence). Trimming took 6 bases from V and 4 from J, leaving 10 bases between them. The CDR3 sequence: CSASLKYEQYF. Written as DNA, the CDR3 is TGCAGTGCGAGTTTGAAATACGAGCAGTACTTC.

This clonotype was counted many times. This sequence joins TRBV6-1 and TRBJ2-7, with D possibly matching TRBD2 (5 bases). Trimming removed 4 bases from V and 2 bases from J, with 12 bases in between. Germline CDR1 reads MNHNS; CDR2 reads SASEGT. The CDR3 loop spans 14 amino acids. The CDR3 is CASSAASGAYEQYF. The CDR3 DNA sequence: TGTGCCAGCAGTGCCGCCTCCGGGGCCTACGAGCAGTACTTC.

V and J are TRBV28 and TRBJ1-6; D is ambiguous. CDR1 MDHEN and CDR2 SYDVKM come from the germline V gene. V dropped 5 bases and J dropped 8 bases, with 4 bases sitting between them. The CDR3 spans 11 residues. The CDR3 region has the DNA TGTGCCAGCAGTACCCATTCACCCCTCCACTTT. This codes for CASSTHSPLHF.

The chain employs TRBV11-2 and TRBJ2-7; 11 bases align to TRBD2. The CDR3 runs to 15 residues. Trimming at V came to 5 bases and at J to 3 bases, leaving 6 bases not matched to a gene. From germline, CDR1 is SGHAT and CDR2 FQNNGV. The CDR3 DNA follows: TGTGCCAGCAGCCTAGGGACTAGCGGAAACTACGAGCAGTACTTC. This encodes CASSLGTSGNYEQYF.

This clonotype appeared many times. V and J are TRBV20-1 and TRBJ1-1, with a weak D call TRBD1 (6 bases). With 1 base removed from V and 6 bases from J, the gap between germline ends came to 15 bases. From germline, CDR1 is DFQATT and CDR2 SNEGSKA (reference sequence). CDR3 length equals 14 residues. CDR3 in DNA: TGCAGTGCTAGAGGGTTGGGGGGGCTCTCTGAAGCTTTCTTT. It encodes CSARGLGGLSEAFF.

This clonotype was seen at least ten times. The rearrangement uses TRBV9 and TRBJ2-7; D may be TRBD1 (5 bases). The germline CDR1 and CDR2 sequences are SGDLS and YYNGEE. The CDR3 runs to 14 residues. The V and J ends lost 0 bases and 2 bases respectively, with 9 bases between them. The CDR3 protein is CASSVAPGTYEQYF. The DNA for the CDR3 is TGTGCCAGCAGCGTAGCTCCAGGGACCTACGAGCAGTACTTC. Filled out from reference TRBV9 and TRBJ2-7, the complete variable domain reads DSGVTQTPKHLITATGQRVTLRCSPRSGDLSVYWYQQSLDQGLQFLIQYYNGEERAKGNILERFSAQQFPDLHSELNLSSLELGDSALYFCASSVAPGTYEQYFGPGTRLTVT.

This clonotype was observed at least ten times. The chain employs TRBV2 and TRBJ2-2, with TRBD2 identical over 8 bases. The CDR3 runs 17 residues. J was trimmed by 0 bases and V by 7 bases; bases with no gene match: 10. Germline V lookup: CDR1 SNHLY, CDR2 FYNNEI. The CDR3 is CASTYLLGLANTGELFF. The CDR3 coding sequence is TGTGCCAGCACCTACCTTTTGGGACTAGCGAACACCGGGGAGCTGTTTTTT.

Only a few counts were recorded for this clonotype. J is TRBJ1-1 and V is TRBV5-4; possibly TRBD1 for D (6 bases). The CDR3 has 13 amino acids. V lost 8 bases and J 2 bases, leaving 13 bases between the germline ends. Germline V gives CDR1 SGHNT, CDR2 YYREEE (reference sequence). In DNA form, the CDR3 reads TGTGCCAGTACGACAGGATTCAACACTGAAGCTTTCTTT. Residues: CASTTGFNTEAFF.

Ten or more counts support this clonotype. This chain links TRBV5-1 with TRBJ2-2; 8 nucleotides align to TRBD1. Germline V gene lookup returns CDR1 SGHRS and CDR2 YFSETQ. With 5 bases clipped from V and 4 bases from J, the junction kept 7 bases outside the gene matches. The CDR3 spans 15 residues. CDR3 protein: CASSFTGGATGELFF. In DNA, the CDR3 is TGCGCCAGCAGTTTTACAGGGGGTGCCACCGGGGAGCTGTTTTTT.

To note about this clonotype: The CDR3 end shows no conserved phenylalanine or tryptophan, and so a read error is likely. The chain recombines TRBV12-3 or TRBV12-4 with TRBJ2-7, with D perhaps given as TRBD1 or TRBD2 (5 bases each). The CDR3 covers 14 residues. V was cut by 3 bases and J by 2 bases, with 11 bases left in between. CDR3 DNA: TGTGCCAGCAGTTTGGCTCAGGGACCCTACGAGCAGTACTCC. Translation gives CASSLAQGPYEQYS.

This clonotype occurred many times. The chain links TRBV20-1 to TRBJ2-2, with D tentatively TRBD2 (5 bases). The CDR3 is made up of 15 amino acids. Trimming took off 0 bases at V and 3 bases at J, with 11 bases between the two ends. From germline, CDR1 is DFQATT and CDR2 SNEGSKA (reference sequence). The CDR3 is CSARDFGVYTGELFF. The CDR3 coding sequence is TGCAGTGCTAGAGATTTCGGGGTTTACACCGGGGAGCTGTTTTTT.

This clonotype was found a few times. The chain couples TRBV20-1 to TRBJ2-1; 8 nucleotides line up with TRBD2. Unmatched junction bases numbered 19, after V lost 6 bases and J lost 12 bases. Germline lookup yields CDR1 DFQATT and CDR2 SNEGSKA (reference sequence). There are 15 residues in the CDR3. The CDR3 protein is CSAATGSGGEGVQFF. CDR3 nucleotides: TGCAGTGCGGCTACAGGGTCGGGGGGGGAGGGAGTGCAGTTCTTC.

V is TRBV15 and J is TRBJ2-3; 7 positions match TRBD2. J lost 2 bases, V lost 2 bases, and 13 bases had no gene match. This CDR3 is 18 amino acids long. Germline assignment: CDR1 LNHNV and CDR2 YYDKDF (reference sequence). This CDR3 is CATSRSRGGSSYTDTQYF. The CDR3 region has the DNA TGTGCCACCAGCAGATCACGGGGCGGGAGCAGTTACACAGATACGCAGTATTTT.

The CDR3 nucleotides are TGCGCCAGCAGCCAAGTGGAGGGACTCGGATACGAGCAGTACTTC. Encoded protein: CASSQVEGLGYEQYF. The gene calls are TRBV4-1 and TRBJ2-7; weak D call: TRBD2 (6 bases). Germline CDR1 MGHRA, CDR2 YSYEKL. The CDR3 is made up of 15 amino acids. V gave up 1 base and J gave up 4 bases, with 14 bases separating them.